Listed below are T cell receptor beta chains from one sample, sequenced in a study of prognosis after radiotherapy for stage I lung cancer. Each CDR3 protein gets one entry after TCRdb re-called the multiplex PCR reads with MiXCR. Here the sample spans around 31,000 distinct CDR3 sequences, about 43% being singletons. The sample was PBMCs, taken before or after stereotactic body radiation therapy (not recorded which). These receptors all come from a donor aged 50 or older with non-small cell lung cancer. CDR3s leave out the opening cysteine and the closing phenylalanine or tryptophan. Only some rows state a clone size, as once, few, many or a class for expanded clones.

TRBV27,many,ASSLGILTNTGELF
TRBV5-4,NA,ASSLRREANYGYT
TRBV19,NA,ASISTGRGSNQPQH
TRBV18,many,ASSLNPLAARTQY
TRBV6-9,NA,ASSSPGHRKSSGANVLT
TRBV7-9,many,ASSLLASGEQY
TRBV24-1,many,ATHSGGNTGELF
TRBV7-2,many,ASSPFGGNTEAF
TRBV5-4,many,ASSRPGQGSSETQY
TRBV24-1,NA,ATHGRENTGDLF
TRBV27,NA,ASSLKSHGWDSPLH
TRBV7-3,many,ASSRGPGGVGANVLT
TRBV19,NA,AGGQQDNSPLH
TRBV6-1,NA,ASKREDLNTGELF
TRBV7-9,NA,ASSLNLARGYT
TRBV6-2/TRBV6-3,NA,ASNPALAGVSVVF
TRBV11-2,many,ASSPVGLAGVPGANVLT
TRBV5-1,NA,ASSTDNLDYVYT
TRBV3-2,many,ASSQDGWGRTDYTGELF
TRBV6-1,many,ASHIGATEAF
TRBV12-3/TRBV12-4,NA,ASSSWVRGKDTEAF
TRBV27,few,ASSRTVFSGADVLT
TRBV6-4,NA,ASALGGSPHEQY
TRBV20-1,many,SAQAGARSDTQY
TRBV30,NA,AWSGVNYGYT